One sample yielded the 22 T cell receptor beta chains listed below, sequenced in a study of CD8+CD57+ T cells in acquired aplastic anemia. Patients sequenced had flow cytometry evidence of CD8+CD57+ cell expansion. The template for TCR beta VDJ and CDR3 sequence profiling was genomic DNA. Using its own MiXCR run on the reads, TCRdb lists one record per CDR3 protein. In the table there are about 200,000 distinct CDR3 sequences, approximately 60% of which are singletons. The sequenced sample consisted of sorted CD4+, CD8+, or CD8+CD57+ T cells (not recorded which) from PBMCs. The receptors were gathered from a human donor with aplastic anemia.

As for this clonotype: A junction boundary mismatches the germline segment, possibly from a read error. The CDR3 bases are TGTGCCAGTAGCCCCGCGGGACTAGCGGGAGTCGGGGACTTC. It codes for CASSPAGLAGVGDF. V and J are TRBV19 and TRBJ2-5, with TRBD2 matching over 14 bases. The CDR3 loop spans 14 amino acids. The germline V gene has CDR1 LNHDA and CDR2 SQIVND (reference sequence).

The V call is TRBV2, the J call TRBJ1-2; D not resolved. This CDR3 is 13 amino acids long. The germline CDR1 and CDR2 sequences are SNHLY and FYNNEI. The V and J ends lost 5 bases and 6 bases respectively, with 13 bases between them. For the CDR3, the DNA is TGTGCCAGCAGTTACCGGGCAAGCGATGGCTACACCTTC. Its translation: CASSYRASDGYTF.

This clonotype came up many times. The chain combines TRBV24-1 with TRBJ2-3; TRBD1 matches at 8 bases. V gave up 4 bases and J gave up 3 bases; unmatched junction bases: 5. There are 15 residues in the CDR3. CDR1 KGHDR and CDR2 SFDVKD come from the germline V gene. The CDR3 coding sequence is TGTGCCACCAGTGACCCGGGACAGGCGACAGATACGCAGTATTTT. It translates to CATSDPGQATDTQYF.

The chain carries TRBV19 and TRBJ2-7; 8 nucleotides match TRBD1. CDR3 size: 14 residues. Trimming took 5 bases from V and 3 from J; bases not matched to a gene: 6. CDR1 is LNHDA and CDR2 is SQIVND in the germline V gene (reference sequence). The CDR3 loop is CASSAWTGNYEQYF. The CDR3 DNA follows: TGTGCCAGTAGTGCCTGGACAGGGAACTACGAGCAGTACTTC.

V and J are TRBV6-6 and TRBJ2-1, with 7 bases identical to TRBD1. The CDR3 loop spans 15 amino acids. V dropped 4 bases and J dropped 5; count of bases not matched to a gene: 8. The germline V gene has CDR1 MNHNY and CDR2 SVGAGI (reference sequence). The CDR3 DNA follows: TGTGCCAGCAGTTGGGCAGGGGGTTCGGACAATGAGCAGTTCTTC. Its translation is CASSWAGGSDNEQFF.

The gene calls are TRBV4-1 and TRBJ2-7; 9 bases fit TRBD1. V shed 0 bases, J shed 4 bases, and the junction held 4 bases outside the gene matches. The CDR3 contains 15 residues. Germline-derived CDR1 and CDR2 are MGHRA and YSYEKL. The CDR3 is CASSQDYRGLYEQYF. CDR3 DNA: TGCGCCAGCAGCCAAGATTACAGGGGGCTGTACGAGCAGTACTTC.

The gene calls are TRBV2 and TRBJ2-7, with D tentatively TRBD2 (8 bases). CDR1 SNHLY and CDR2 FYNNEI come from the germline V gene. V shed 7 bases and J shed 0 bases, with 19 bases lying between them. The CDR3 length is 16 residues. CDR3 protein: CASTEGASGFSYEQYF. The CDR3 region has the DNA TGTGCCAGCACCGAGGGGGCTAGCGGGTTCTCCTACGAGCAGTACTTC.

The genes are TRBV6-5 and TRBJ1-1, with 7 bases identical to TRBD1. Germline V lookup: CDR1 MNHEY, CDR2 SVGAGI. This CDR3 region has 14 residues. With V trimmed by 6 bases and J by 4 bases, 8 bases remained unmatched. The CDR3 DNA reads TGTGCCAGCAGCCCAGGGGGGGGAGGCACTGAAGCTTTCTTT. This sequence encodes CASSPGGGGTEAFF.

The rearrangement joins TRBV7-9 to TRBJ2-1; 8 bases match TRBD1. Germline assignment: CDR1 SEHNR and CDR2 FQNEAQ (reference sequence). The J segment lost 6 bases and the V segment lost 5 bases, leaving 6 bases of the junction unmatched. The CDR3 extends over 14 amino acids. For the CDR3, the DNA is TGTGCCAGCAGCCCATCCGACAGGGGCAATGAGCAGTTCTTC. Amino acids: CASSPSDRGNEQFF.

This clonotype was picked up a small number of times. This chain connects TRBV13 to TRBJ2-3; D not resolved. This CDR3 is 13 amino acids long. The germline V and J ends were trimmed by 3 bases and 3 bases, with 7 bases remaining between them. CDR1 PRHDT and CDR2 FYEKMQ come from the germline V gene (reference sequence). CDR3 sequence (DNA): TGTGCCAGCAGCTTTTTGACAACAGATACGCAGTATTTT. Protein: CASSFLTTDTQYF.

This sequence joins TRBV20-1 and TRBJ2-2; 13 bases are shared with TRBD2. This CDR3 comprises 18 residues. Losses at the gene ends were 0 bases for V and 3 bases for J; bases not matched to a gene: 7. Germline V gene data show CDR1 as DFQATT and CDR2 as SNEGSKA (reference sequence). The CDR3 region has the DNA TGCAGTGCTAGAGATTCGACTAGCGGGGGGTATGACACCGGGGAGCTGTTTTTT. It translates to CSARDSTSGGYDTGELFF.

This clonotype appeared many times. The gene calls are TRBV9 and TRBJ1-2; TRBD1 might be the D (6 bases). Trimming removed 3 bases from V and 8 bases from J, with 20 bases in between. Germline V gives CDR1 SGDLS, CDR2 YYNGEE. This CDR3 region has 15 residues. The CDR3 coding sequence is TGTGCCAGCAGCGGGGGACCGGACAGAACCGGAGGCTACACCTTC. This codes for CASSGGPDRTGGYTF.

The chain joins TRBV7-2 to TRBJ2-1, with D maybe TRBD1 (5 bases). Per germline, CDR1 SGHTA and CDR2 FQGNSA. Trimming removed 1 base from V and 12 bases from J, with 7 bases in between. This CDR3 spans 11 amino acids. DNA for the CDR3: TGTGCCAGCAGCTTAGGACAGAGGCAGTTCTTC. It specifies CASSLGQRQFF.

Turning to this clonotype: A read error may produce the germline difference seen at one junction end. This sequence joins TRBV10-2 and TRBJ2-7; D tentatively fits TRBD1 or TRBD2 (6 bases each). Germline assignment: CDR1 WSHSY and CDR2 SAAADI. This CDR3 has 16 residues. CDR3 sequence: CASSQDRGGLPLEQYF. In DNA form, the CDR3 reads TGTGCCAGCAGCCAAGATCGAGGGGGGCTCCCACTCGAGCAGTACTTC.

The J gene is TRBJ1-2, the V gene TRBV7-6; TRBD1 aligns across 10 bases. J lost 3 bases, V lost 1 base, and 2 bases had no gene match. CDR3 length equals 15 residues. CDR1 is SGHVS and CDR2 is FNYEAQ in the germline V gene. CDR3 DNA sequence: TGTGCCAGCAGCTTAGGGGACAGGGGTGACTATGGCTACACCTTC. Protein product: CASSLGDRGDYGYTF.

The J gene is TRBJ2-2, the V gene TRBV5-8; 13 bases match TRBD2. V dropped 6 bases and J dropped 7; count of bases not matched to a gene: 12. This CDR3 contains 17 residues. Germline V gives CDR1 SGHTS, CDR2 YDEGEE. The CDR3 loop reads CASNPALTSGRSGELFF. DNA of the CDR3: TGTGCCAGCAACCCCGCTTTGACTAGCGGGAGGAGCGGGGAGCTGTTTTTT.

This sequence joins TRBV10-3 and TRBJ2-1; 7 bases align to TRBD2. The trim removed 0 bases at V and 4 bases at J, leaving 6 bases unmatched. The CDR3 consists of 16 residues. Germline CDR1 and CDR2: ENHRY and SYGVKD. Here the CDR3 reads CAISESSSGSYNEQFF. In nucleotides, the CDR3 is TGTGCCATCAGTGAGTCATCTAGCGGAAGTTACAATGAGCAGTTCTTC.

This sequence joins TRBV5-4 and TRBJ2-7; D is perhaps TRBD1 or TRBD2 (5 bases each). Germline CDR1 reads SGHNT; CDR2 reads YYREEE (reference sequence). The CDR3 covers 14 residues. The V gene lost 1 base and the J gene lost 5 bases, with 13 bases spanning the gap. The CDR3 reads CASSLRQGPNEQYF. The CDR3 DNA reads TGTGCCAGCAGCTTGAGGCAGGGACCCAACGAGCAGTACTTC.

V and J are TRBV15 and TRBJ2-1; D is perhaps TRBD2 (6 bases). From germline, CDR1 is LNHNV and CDR2 YYDKDF (reference sequence). The ends were cut back, 5 bases at V and 6 bases at J, with 17 bases in the middle. CDR3 length equals 15 residues. This CDR3 is CATSGGPGTFNEQFF. The DNA for the CDR3 is TGTGCCACCAGCGGAGGACCCGGGACTTTCAATGAGCAGTTCTTC.

As for this clonotype: At one end the junction does not follow the germline gene, possibly because of a read error. The CDR3 loop reads CASSSPSGTTEALF. The CDR3 DNA reads as TGTGCCAGCAGCTCACCGAGTGGGACCACTGAAGCTCTCTTT. The chain recombines TRBV7-9 with TRBJ1-1; possible D gene TRBD1, 5 bases. The CDR3 is 14 residues long. Germline-derived CDR1 and CDR2 are SEHNR and FQNEAQ (reference sequence).

This clonotype was seen a single time. This chain links TRBV29-1 with TRBJ2-1; no clear D. Per germline, CDR1 SQVTM and CDR2 ANQGSEA. This CDR3 comprises 13 residues. Deletions cut 8 bases from V and 3 bases from J, with 14 bases between. The CDR3 coding sequence is TGCAGCTTCGATCCAGGTTACTACAATGAGCAGTTCTTC. Amino acids: CSFDPGYYNEQFF.

The rearrangement links TRBV9 to TRBJ2-7; D gene uncertain. Trimming cost V 0 bases and J 4 bases, with 8 bases left between them. The CDR3 runs 13 residues. Per the germline V gene, CDR1 is SGDLS and CDR2 is YYNGEE. The CDR3 here is CASSVAKGYEQYF. As DNA, the CDR3 is TGTGCCAGCAGCGTAGCTAAGGGATACGAGCAGTACTTC.